The 10 T cell receptor beta chains given below trace back to one sample, sequenced in a study of blood T cell repertoires in COVID-19 (dated by TCRdb to 2020 to 2022). Library preparation employed the immunoSEQ multiplex PCR assay. This immuneACCESS table, as held by TCRdb, lists in-frame sequences with V and J called but not all clones. Of the missing ones, under half trace to an unresolved V gene in checked studies; the others have no known cause. This sample lists about 200,000 clones; 80% to 85% were detected once. Around 8% of the sample goes to the ten largest clones. Sequencing was performed on peripheral blood. The receptors shown here come from a woman at least 80 years old with COVID-19, enrolled during active disease.

V is TRBV25-1 and J is TRBJ1-2; TRBD1 agrees at 8 bases. CDR1 is MGHDK, CDR2 SYGVNS, per germline. The length of the CDR3 is 14 residues. V shed 3 bases, J shed 7 bases, and the junction held 7 bases outside the gene matches. The DNA of the CDR3 is TGTGCCAGCAGTGAGGCAGGGGGCCTAACTGGCTACACCTTC. Its protein product is CASSEAGGLTGYTF.

The J gene is TRBJ2-3, the V gene TRBV30, with 7 bases matching TRBD1. After removal of 3 bases from V and 2 bases from J, the junction contained 5 bases not matched to a gene. Germline loops: CDR1 GTSNPN, CDR2 SVGIG (reference sequence). This CDR3 contains 14 residues. The CDR3 protein is CAWRGDRNTDTQYF. The CDR3 bases are TGTGCCTGGAGGGGGGACAGAAACACAGATACGCAGTATTTT. The complete variable domain, with remaining parts taken from reference TRBV30 and TRBJ2-3, reads SQTIHQWPATLVQPVGSPLSLECTVEGTSNPNLYWYRQAAGRGLQLLFYSVGIGQISSEVPQNLSASRPQDRQFILSSKKLLLSDSGFYLCAWRGDRNTDTQYFGPGTRLTVL.

This chain connects TRBV7-9 to TRBJ1-2; D call uncertain. The CDR3 sequence is 16 residues long. V lost 2 bases and J lost 3, with 16 bases in between. From germline, CDR1 is SEHNR and CDR2 FQNEAQ (reference sequence). This chain's CDR3 is CASSLHRVGEDYGYTF. In nucleotides, the CDR3 is TGTGCCAGCAGCTTACACCGCGTCGGGGAGGACTATGGCTACACCTTC. Together with reference TRBV7-9 and TRBJ1-2, the CDR3 gives the full variable domain: DTGVSQNPRHKITKRGQNVTFRCDPISEHNRLYWYRQTLGQGPEFLTYFQNEAQLEKSRLLSDRFSAERPKGSFSTLEIQRTEQGDSAMYLCASSLHRVGEDYGYTFGSGTRLTVV.

V is TRBV24-1 and J is TRBJ2-5; 10 nucleotides agree with TRBD1. The CDR3 runs to 14 residues. Germline lookup yields CDR1 KGHDR and CDR2 SFDVKD. Germline trimming cut 3 bases from V and 4 bases from J; bases unmatched to any gene: 1. The CDR3 sequence: CATSDGTGVETQYF. As DNA, the CDR3 is TGTGCCACCAGTGATGGGACAGGGGTAGAGACCCAGTACTTC.

The CDR3 reads CASSLQRQLTYEQYF. The CDR3 bases are TGTGCCAGCAGTTTACAACGACAGCTCACCTACGAGCAGTACTTC. The chain couples TRBV28 to TRBJ2-7, with D possibly being TRBD1 (5 bases). V was shortened by 2 bases and J by 2 bases, with 13 bases between the two germline ends. The CDR3 covers 15 residues. CDR1 and CDR2 (germline): MDHEN, SYDVKM.

This chain joins TRBV19 and TRBJ2-3, with D perhaps TRBD1 (6 bases). The ends were cut back, 7 bases at V and 1 base at J, with 12 bases in the middle. The germline V gene has CDR1 LNHDA and CDR2 SQIVND (reference sequence). The CDR3 covers 14 residues. CDR3 sequence reads: CASIGRGRTDTQYF. The CDR3 DNA follows: TGTGCCAGTATCGGCAGGGGTCGCACAGATACGCAGTATTTT.

This chain links TRBV5-6 with TRBJ1-2; possible D gene TRBD1, 5 bases. The CDR3 spans 14 residues. Germline V CDR1 and CDR2: SGHDT, YYEEEE. Between the trimmed V and J ends, which lost 4 bases and 4 bases, there was a span of 14 bases. CDR3 sequence (DNA): TGTGCCAGCAGCAAAGAACAGGTCCCCTATGGCTACACCTTC. Amino acid sequence: CASSKEQVPYGYTF.

Regarding this clone: Within the sample, other DNA sequences also encode this same CDR3. The chain uses TRBV3-1 (or the pseudogene TRBV3-2) and TRBJ1-5, with a possible D match to TRBD1 (5 bases). The CDR3 length is 13 residues. From germline, CDR1 is LGHDT and CDR2 YNNKEL (reference sequence). Trimming shortened V by 3 bases and J by 4 bases, and 7 bases separated the two germline ends. The CDR3 region is CASSQGGNQPQHF. The CDR3 DNA sequence: TGTGCCAGCAGCCAGGGGGGGAATCAGCCCCAGCATTTT.

This chain links TRBV18 with TRBJ2-1; 12 nucleotides match TRBD1. The CDR3 totals 14 residues. J gave up 7 bases and V 6 bases, and 4 bases lay outside the gene matches. From germline, CDR1 is KGHSH and CDR2 LQKENI. CDR3 sequence reads: CASSRDRGQNEQFF. CDR3 in DNA: TGTGCCAGCTCGCGGGACAGGGGGCAAAATGAGCAGTTCTTC.

CDR3 sequence reads: CASSQDRGRVNYGYTF. The CDR3 DNA follows: TGTGCCAGCAGCCAAGATCGGGGAAGGGTGAACTATGGCTACACCTTC. The J gene is TRBJ1-2, the V gene TRBV14, with no clear D. This CDR3 has 16 residues. Looked up from germline, CDR1 is SGHDN and CDR2 is FVKESK. Between the trimmed V and J ends, which lost 0 bases and 2 bases, there was a span of 13 bases.